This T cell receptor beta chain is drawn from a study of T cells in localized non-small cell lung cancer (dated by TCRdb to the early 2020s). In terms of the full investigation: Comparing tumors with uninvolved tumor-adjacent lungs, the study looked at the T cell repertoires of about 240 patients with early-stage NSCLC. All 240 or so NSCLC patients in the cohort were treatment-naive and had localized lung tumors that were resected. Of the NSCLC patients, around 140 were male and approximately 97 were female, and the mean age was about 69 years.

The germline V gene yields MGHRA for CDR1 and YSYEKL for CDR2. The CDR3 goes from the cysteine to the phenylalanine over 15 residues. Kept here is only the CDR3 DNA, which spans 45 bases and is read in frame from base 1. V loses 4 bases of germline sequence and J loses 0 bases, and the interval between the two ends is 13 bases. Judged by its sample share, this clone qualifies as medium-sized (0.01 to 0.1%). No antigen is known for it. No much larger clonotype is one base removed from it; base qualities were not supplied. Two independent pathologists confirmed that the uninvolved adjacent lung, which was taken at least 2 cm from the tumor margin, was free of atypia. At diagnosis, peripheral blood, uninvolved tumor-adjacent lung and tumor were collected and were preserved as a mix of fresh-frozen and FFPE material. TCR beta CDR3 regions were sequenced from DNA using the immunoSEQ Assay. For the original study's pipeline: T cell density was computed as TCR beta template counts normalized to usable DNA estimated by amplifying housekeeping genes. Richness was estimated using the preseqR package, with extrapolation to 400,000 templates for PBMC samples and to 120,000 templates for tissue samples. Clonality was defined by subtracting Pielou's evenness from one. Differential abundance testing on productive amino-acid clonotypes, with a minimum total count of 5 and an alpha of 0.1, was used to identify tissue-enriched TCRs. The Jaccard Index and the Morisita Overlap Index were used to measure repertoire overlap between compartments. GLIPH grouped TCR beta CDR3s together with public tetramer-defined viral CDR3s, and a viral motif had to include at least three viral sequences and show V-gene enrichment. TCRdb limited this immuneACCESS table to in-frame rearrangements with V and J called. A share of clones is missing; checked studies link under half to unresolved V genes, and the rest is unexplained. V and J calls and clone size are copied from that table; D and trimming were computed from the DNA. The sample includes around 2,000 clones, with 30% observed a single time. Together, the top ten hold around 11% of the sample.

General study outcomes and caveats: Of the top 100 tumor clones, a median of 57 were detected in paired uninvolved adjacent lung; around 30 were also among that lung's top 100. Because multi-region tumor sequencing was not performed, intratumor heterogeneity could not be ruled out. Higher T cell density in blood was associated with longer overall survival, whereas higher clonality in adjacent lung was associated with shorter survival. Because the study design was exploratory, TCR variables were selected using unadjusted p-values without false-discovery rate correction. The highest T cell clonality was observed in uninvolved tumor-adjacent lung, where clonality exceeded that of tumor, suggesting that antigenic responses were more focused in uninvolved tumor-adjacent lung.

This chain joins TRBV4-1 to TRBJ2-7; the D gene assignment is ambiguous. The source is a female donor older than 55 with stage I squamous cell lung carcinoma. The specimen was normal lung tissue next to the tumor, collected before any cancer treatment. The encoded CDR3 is CASSPLRGSSYEQYF. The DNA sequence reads TGCGCCAGCAGCCCTCTCCGTGGTAGCTCCTACGAGCAGTACTTC.